This T cell receptor beta chain derives from a study of shared clonotypes between healthy human individuals. Assay used: immunoSEQ multiplex PCR; TCRdb lists only in-frame clones, some missing. The repertoire holds over 2,000,000 clones, with roughly 93% as singletons. Terminally differentiated effector memory CD45RA+ cells were excluded by CCR7 positive selection of CD45RO-negative cells. Donors comprised only Caucasian adults living in Nashville, Tennessee. Sequencing was carried out using naive CD8+ T cells from PBMCs. This TCR derives from a man younger than 35 in good health. Some clones in this sample may be carry-over from other donors' samples.

The CDR3 spells CASSIDLGLEGTGELFF. CDR3 coding DNA: TGTGCCAGTAGTATTGATCTGGGACTAGAGGGCACCGGGGAGCTGTTTTTT. The gene calls are TRBV19 and TRBJ2-2; TRBD2 matches 8 bases. The V and J ends lost 3 bases and 4 bases, in that order; junction bases with no gene match: 10. Germline lookup yields CDR1 LNHDA and CDR2 SQIVND (reference sequence). The length of the CDR3 is 17 residues.